The 30 T cell receptor beta chains presented below share a single source sample, sequenced in a study of cytomegalovirus exposure and HLA in healthy donors. Libraries were prepared by immunoSEQ multiplex PCR; TCRdb keeps only in-frame clonotypes and omits some of them. The data contain some 340,000 clones, around 87% of them singletons. The sequenced material came from PBMCs. Receptors originate from a woman in her twenties or thirties in good health and CMV-seropositive.

V gene TRBV2 combines with J gene TRBJ2-7; 7 positions agree with TRBD1. Germline V CDR1 and CDR2: SNHLY, FYNNEI. CDR3 length equals 19 residues. The V and J ends lost 7 bases and 7 bases, in that order; junction bases with no gene match: 28. The CDR3 here is CASKERLWTGGNLHQEQYF. The CDR3 DNA follows: TGTGCCAGCAAAGAAAGGCTTTGGACAGGTGGGAATTTGCATCAGGAGCAGTACTTC.

This rearrangement joins TRBV5-1 to TRBJ2-5; TRBD1 matches 10 bases. The length of the CDR3 is 14 residues. CDR1 SGHRS and CDR2 YFSETQ come from the germline V gene. V lost 4 bases, J lost 5 bases, and 5 bases stayed unmatched. The CDR3 region is CASSLTGGLETQYF. The CDR3 DNA reads TGCGCCAGCAGCCTGACAGGGGGCTTGGAGACCCAGTACTTC.

The rearrangement joins TRBV9 to TRBJ2-1, with TRBD1 identical over 9 bases. Germline V gives CDR1 SGDLS, CDR2 YYNGEE. With V trimmed by 1 base and J by 0 bases, 11 bases remained unmatched. CDR3 length: 19 amino acids. The CDR3 loop reads CASSVSSDRGLSSYNEQFF. Here the CDR3 DNA reads TGTGCCAGCAGCGTATCCTCGGACAGGGGCTTGAGCTCCTACAATGAGCAGTTCTTC.

The chain has TRBV29-1 and TRBJ2-3; D is ambiguous. This CDR3 has 12 residues. V was shortened by 8 bases and J by 3 bases, with 12 bases between the two germline ends. Germline V gene data show CDR1 as SQVTM and CDR2 as ANQGSEA. The CDR3 coding sequence is TGCAGCTACTTGCCCGGGACAGATACGCAGTATTTT. Amino acid sequence: CSYLPGTDTQYF.

The chain recombines TRBV4-1 with TRBJ1-3; tentative D call: TRBD1 (5 bases). V was cut by 0 bases and J by 0 bases, with 9 bases left in between. Germline V CDR1 and CDR2: MGHRA, YSYEKL. This CDR3 has 16 residues. DNA for the CDR3: TGCGCCAGCAGCCAAGACGGGGGAAGCTCTGGAAACACCATATATTTT. Protein product: CASSQDGGSSGNTIYF.

The chain combines TRBV19 with TRBJ1-5, with D hard to call. Germline CDR1 reads LNHDA; CDR2 reads SQIVND (reference sequence). The CDR3 runs 15 residues. With 0 bases removed from V and 6 bases from J, the gap between germline ends came to 12 bases. The CDR3 loop is CASSIDLSDFQPQHF. As DNA, the CDR3 is TGTGCCAGTAGTATAGATTTGTCGGATTTTCAGCCCCAGCATTTT.

This clone was counted a few times. The chain employs TRBV7-9 and TRBJ2-5, with no clear D. The CDR3 runs 14 residues. From germline, CDR1 is SEHNR and CDR2 FQNEAQ (reference sequence). V lost 0 bases and J lost 1, with 6 bases in between. Written as DNA, the CDR3 is TGTGCCAGCAGCTTAGCGGCAGGCCAAGAGACCCAGTACTTC. Amino acid sequence: CASSLAAGQETQYF.

The V gene is TRBV28, the J gene TRBJ2-2; 7 bases align to TRBD1. V shed 6 bases, J shed 5 bases, and the junction held 9 bases outside the gene matches. In germline, CDR1 is MDHEN, CDR2 SYDVKM. The CDR3 is made up of 15 amino acids. CDR3 in DNA: TGTGCCAGCAGGGAACGGGACAGTATAACCGGGGAGCTGTTTTTT. Its protein is CASRERDSITGELFF.

The chain uses TRBV7-2 and TRBJ1-2, with 10 bases aligning to TRBD1. V dropped 5 bases and J dropped 4; count of bases not matched to a gene: 4. Per the germline V gene, CDR1 is SGHTA and CDR2 is FQGNSA. The CDR3 spans 14 residues. As DNA, the CDR3 is TGTGCCAGCAGCGCCGGGGACAGGGGCTATGGCTACACCTTC. Translation: CASSAGDRGYGYTF.

V gene TRBV7-9 combines with J gene TRBJ2-1; D may be TRBD1 (5 bases). This CDR3 is built from 12 residues. The V end lost 3 bases, the J end lost 8 bases, and 8 bases lay between the germline ends. The germline CDR1 and CDR2 sequences are SEHNR and FQNEAQ (reference sequence). CDR3 DNA sequence: TGTGCCAGCAGCTTCTCAGGGTATGAGCAGTTCTTC. Translation gives CASSFSGYEQFF.

V and J are TRBV27 and TRBJ2-1; TRBD2 matches 8 bases. The length of the CDR3 is 14 residues. Germline V CDR1 and CDR2: MNHEY, SMNVEV (reference sequence). J was trimmed by 10 bases and V by 1 base; bases with no gene match: 6. CDR3: CASSLWPTSVEQFF. DNA for the CDR3: TGTGCCAGCAGTTTATGGCCGACTAGCGTAGAGCAGTTCTTC.

The chain combines TRBV7-6 with TRBJ2-3, with a weak D call TRBD1 (5 bases). Germline CDR1 reads SGHVS; CDR2 reads FNYEAQ. This CDR3 has 15 residues. Trimming cost V 5 bases and J 4 bases, with 16 bases left between them. The CDR3 spells CASSQNALGADTQYF. CDR3 sequence (DNA): TGTGCCAGCAGCCAGAATGCGTTAGGGGCAGATACGCAGTATTTT.

V and J are TRBV28 and TRBJ2-3; D possibly corresponds to TRBD1 (6 bases). The CDR3 has 18 amino acids. Germline CDR1 MDHEN, CDR2 SYDVKM. Trimming removed 2 bases at V and 3 bases at J, with 21 bases between. The chain's CDR3 is CASSLPRDGGLPTDTQYF. For the CDR3, the DNA is TGTGCCAGCAGTTTACCCCGGGATGGGGGCCTCCCGACAGATACGCAGTATTTT.

The chain combines TRBV5-4 with TRBJ2-1, with D possibly matching TRBD1 (6 bases). This CDR3 is built from 12 residues. The V end was cut by 4 bases, the J end by 12 bases, with 14 bases between. The germline V gene has CDR1 SGHNT and CDR2 YYREEE (reference sequence). The CDR3 reads CASSIQGVGQFF. Here the CDR3 DNA reads TGTGCCAGCAGCATACAGGGTGTCGGGCAGTTCTTC. The full variable domain, with the rest looked up from reference TRBV5-4 and TRBJ2-1, is ETGVTQSPTHLIKTRGQQVTLRCSSQSGHNTVSWYQQALGQGPQFIFQYYREEENGRGNFPPRFSGLQFPNYSSELNVNALELDDSALYLCASSIQGVGQFFGPGTRLTVL.

The rearrangement uses TRBV29-1 and TRBJ2-2; D may be TRBD1 (5 bases). The V end was cut by 7 bases, the J end by 1 base, with 13 bases between. Germline V CDR1 and CDR2: SQVTM, ANQGSEA. This CDR3 comprises 14 residues. As DNA, the CDR3 is TGCAGCGCGAGGAGACAGAAGAACACCGGGGAGCTGTTTTTT. Protein product: CSARRQKNTGELFF.

This clone occurred once. The chain joins TRBV4-1 to TRBJ2-7; 7 bases agree with TRBD1. CDR1 is MGHRA and CDR2 is YSYEKL in the germline V gene. The CDR3 length is 14 residues. The V gene end was trimmed by 5 bases and the J gene end by 3 bases; junction bases not matched to a gene: 7. The CDR3 reads CASSSRDRSYEQYF. The CDR3 DNA sequence: TGCGCCAGCAGCAGCCGGGACAGAAGCTACGAGCAGTACTTC.

The chain recombines TRBV19 with TRBJ2-2, with a possible D match to TRBD1 (6 bases). The CDR3 is 16 residues long. Germline CDR1 LNHDA, CDR2 SQIVND (reference sequence). Trimming left V 5 bases short and J 1 base short, with 14 bases between. CDR3 coding DNA: TGTGCCAGTAGTGGAACGTGGGGGCGGAACACCGGGGAGCTGTTTTTT. Translating gives CASSGTWGRNTGELFF.

About this clone: A much larger clone differs by one base, so this may be a read error. This chain uses TRBV5-4 with TRBJ1-2, with 7 nucleotides matching TRBD1. V was pared by 3 bases and J by 2 bases, with 1 base of the junction left unmatched. Germline CDR1 SGHNT, CDR2 YYREEE (reference sequence). This CDR3 contains 13 residues. CDR3 sequence (DNA): TGTGCCAGCAGCTCGACAGGGAACTATGGCTACACCTTC. Translation gives CASSSTGNYGYTF.

The chain combines TRBV9 with TRBJ1-1, with 7 bases lining up with TRBD1. In germline, CDR1 is SGDLS, CDR2 YYNGEE. The J segment lost 6 bases and the V segment lost 1 base, leaving 3 bases of the junction unmatched. This CDR3 spans 13 amino acids. CDR3 residues: CASSVTGAAEAFF. As DNA, the CDR3 is TGTGCCAGCAGCGTAACAGGGGCTGCTGAAGCTTTCTTT.

V is TRBV5-1 and J is TRBJ2-1; 15 positions match TRBD2. This CDR3 region has 16 residues. Per the germline V gene, CDR1 is SGHRS and CDR2 is YFSETQ. After removal of 4 bases from V and 2 bases from J, the junction contained 1 base not matched to a gene. For the CDR3, the DNA is TGCGCCAGCAGCAGGACTAGCGGGGGGGCCTACAATGAGCAGTTCTTC. Protein product: CASSRTSGGAYNEQFF.

This chain links TRBV10-3 with TRBJ1-2, with D hard to call. Trimming removed 5 bases from V and 5 bases from J, with 12 bases in between. Germline V gene sequence: CDR1 ENHRY, CDR2 SYGVKD. The CDR3 is 13 residues long. For the CDR3, the DNA is TGTGCCATCAGTACGGACGGCTCGTATGGCTACACCTTC. Translated: CAISTDGSYGYTF.

On this clone itself: This specimen includes other DNA sequences encoding the same CDR3. This sequence joins TRBV7-2 and TRBJ1-1; unclear D gene. The CDR3 consists of 12 residues. Trimming cost V 5 bases and J 4 bases, with 8 bases left between them. In germline, CDR1 is SGHTA, CDR2 FQGNSA. CDR3 sequence reads: CASSPFGTEAFF. The CDR3 coding sequence is TGTGCCAGCAGCCCGTTCGGCACTGAAGCTTTCTTT.

The chain is built from TRBV30 and TRBJ1-6, with D possibly being TRBD1 (6 bases). Looked up from germline, CDR1 is GTSNPN and CDR2 is SVGIG (reference sequence). Trimming removed 2 bases at V and 14 bases at J, with 13 bases between. The CDR3 extends over 12 amino acids. CDR3 amino acids: CAWSPQGVALHF. The CDR3 bases are TGTGCCTGGAGTCCACAGGGAGTGGCCCTCCACTTT.

The rearrangement joins TRBV19 to TRBJ1-2; 8 bases line up with TRBD1. Trimming cost V 5 bases and J 3 bases; bases outside gene matches: 8. The CDR3 sequence is 15 residues long. Germline V gives CDR1 LNHDA, CDR2 SQIVND (reference sequence). The CDR3 DNA reads TGTGCCAGTAGTGAACAGGGGGGCCTGGACTATGGCTACACCTTC. This codes for CASSEQGGLDYGYTF.

V gene TRBV30 combines with J gene TRBJ2-7; perhaps TRBD1 as D (5 bases). This CDR3 region has 13 residues. CDR1 GTSNPN and CDR2 SVGIG come from the germline V gene (reference sequence). V gave up 4 bases and J gave up 3 bases, with 13 bases separating them. This CDR3 reads CAWKGAPNYEQYF. DNA for the CDR3: TGTGCCTGGAAAGGGGCCCCCAACTACGAGCAGTACTTC.

On this clone: A much larger clonotype is one base distant, so this may be a read error. The chain has TRBV6-5 and TRBJ2-2; D is unclear. The CDR3 sequence is 14 residues long. With 2 bases removed from V and 0 bases from J, the gap between germline ends came to 4 bases. Germline V gives CDR1 MNHEY, CDR2 SVGAGI. The CDR3 DNA follows: TGTGCCAGCAGTTACGGGGCGAACACCGGGGAGCTGTTTTTT. It translates to CASSYGANTGELFF.

This clone was recorded a few times. The chain couples TRBV5-6 to TRBJ1-2, with D tentatively TRBD1 (5 bases). Germline V CDR1 and CDR2: SGHDT, YYEEEE. This CDR3 has 13 residues. Between the trimmed V and J ends, which lost 2 bases and 8 bases, there was a span of 13 bases. The CDR3 DNA reads TGTGCCAGCAGCTTACCAACAGGTCGCGGCTACACCTTC. Its translation is CASSLPTGRGYTF.

This chain uses TRBV5-1 with TRBJ2-1; 7 bases align to TRBD2. The length of the CDR3 is 15 residues. Germline assignment: CDR1 SGHRS and CDR2 YFSETQ. With V trimmed by 4 bases and J by 5 bases, 9 bases remained unmatched. For the CDR3, the DNA is TGCGCCAGCAGCGCGATCTGGGACTACGACAATGAGCAGTTCTTC. Its protein product is CASSAIWDYDNEQFF.

The chain is built from TRBV21-1 and TRBJ2-4; the table's D call of TRBD2 was not tested on the DNA. TRBV21-1 is a pseudogene segment. CDR3 size: 12 residues. In DNA, the CDR3 is TGTGCCAGCGGAGTAGCCAAAAACATTCAGTACTTC. It yields the protein CASGVAKNIQYF.

The chain combines TRBV6-6 with TRBJ1-2, with a weak D call TRBD1 (6 bases). V lost 0 bases, J lost 6 bases, and 8 bases lay in between. The CDR3 extends over 13 amino acids. CDR1 MNHNY and CDR2 SVGAGI come from the germline V gene (reference sequence). As DNA, the CDR3 is TGTGCCAGCAGTTACTCGAACAGGGATGGCTACACCTTC. Translated, it gives CASSYSNRDGYTF.